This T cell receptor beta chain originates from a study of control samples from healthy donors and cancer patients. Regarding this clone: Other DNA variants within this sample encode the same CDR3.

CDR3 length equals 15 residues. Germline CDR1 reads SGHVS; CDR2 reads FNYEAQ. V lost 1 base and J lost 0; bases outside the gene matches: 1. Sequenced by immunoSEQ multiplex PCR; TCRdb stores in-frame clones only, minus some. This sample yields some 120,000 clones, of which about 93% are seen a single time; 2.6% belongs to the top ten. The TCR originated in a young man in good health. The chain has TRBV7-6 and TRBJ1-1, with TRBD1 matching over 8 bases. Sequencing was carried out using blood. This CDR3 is CASSLGQGLNTEAFF. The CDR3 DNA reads TGTGCCAGCAGCTTAGGACAGGGGCTGAACACTGAAGCTTTCTTT.